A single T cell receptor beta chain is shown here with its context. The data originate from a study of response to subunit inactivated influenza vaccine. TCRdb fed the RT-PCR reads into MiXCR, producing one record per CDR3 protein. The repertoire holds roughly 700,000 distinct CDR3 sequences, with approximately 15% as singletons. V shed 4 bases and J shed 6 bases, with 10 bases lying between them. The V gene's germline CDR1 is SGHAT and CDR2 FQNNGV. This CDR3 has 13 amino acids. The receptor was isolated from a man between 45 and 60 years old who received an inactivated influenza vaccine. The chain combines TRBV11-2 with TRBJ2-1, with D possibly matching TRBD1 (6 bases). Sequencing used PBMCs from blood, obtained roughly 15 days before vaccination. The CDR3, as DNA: TGTGCCAGCAGCTGGGGACAACCCAATGAGCAGTTCTTC. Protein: CASSWGQPNEQFF.